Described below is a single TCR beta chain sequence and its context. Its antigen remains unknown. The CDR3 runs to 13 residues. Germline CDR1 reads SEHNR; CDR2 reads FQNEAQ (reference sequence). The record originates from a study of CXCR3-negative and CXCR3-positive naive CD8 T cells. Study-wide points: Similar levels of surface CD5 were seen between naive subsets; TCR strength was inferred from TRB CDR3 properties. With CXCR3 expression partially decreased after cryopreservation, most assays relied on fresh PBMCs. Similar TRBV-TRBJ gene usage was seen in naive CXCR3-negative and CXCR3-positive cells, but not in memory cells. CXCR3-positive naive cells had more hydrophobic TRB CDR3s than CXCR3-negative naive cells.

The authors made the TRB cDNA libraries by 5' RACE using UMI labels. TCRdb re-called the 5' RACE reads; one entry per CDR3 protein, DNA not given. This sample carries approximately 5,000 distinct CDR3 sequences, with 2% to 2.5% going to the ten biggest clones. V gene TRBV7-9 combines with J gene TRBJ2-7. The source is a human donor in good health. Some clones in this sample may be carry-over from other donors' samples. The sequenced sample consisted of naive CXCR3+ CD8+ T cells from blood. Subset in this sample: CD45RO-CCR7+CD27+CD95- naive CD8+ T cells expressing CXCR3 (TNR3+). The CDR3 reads CASSLELLHEQYF.